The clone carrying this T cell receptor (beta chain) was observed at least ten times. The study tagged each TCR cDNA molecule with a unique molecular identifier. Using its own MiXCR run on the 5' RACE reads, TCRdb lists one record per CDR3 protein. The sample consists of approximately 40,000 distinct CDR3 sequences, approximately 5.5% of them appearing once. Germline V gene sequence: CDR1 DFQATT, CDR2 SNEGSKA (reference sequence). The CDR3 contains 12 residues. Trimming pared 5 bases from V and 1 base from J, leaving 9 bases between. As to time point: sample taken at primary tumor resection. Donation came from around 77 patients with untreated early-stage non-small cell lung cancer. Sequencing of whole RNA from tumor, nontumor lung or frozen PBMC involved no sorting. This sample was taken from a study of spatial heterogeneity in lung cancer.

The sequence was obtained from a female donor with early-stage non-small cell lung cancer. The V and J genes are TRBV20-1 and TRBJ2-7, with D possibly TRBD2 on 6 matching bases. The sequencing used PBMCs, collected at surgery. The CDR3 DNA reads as TGCAGTGCTGTGGGACTTTCCTACGAGCAGTACTTC. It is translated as CSAVGLSYEQYF.